At least ten counts were recorded for the clone carrying this TCR beta chain. Its antigen is not known. The data were taken from a study of T cells in Graves' hyperthyroidism and ophthalmopathy. RNA transcripts were the template for amplifying TCR beta CDR3 regions. TCR CDR3 regions were first amplified by RT-PCR with HTBI primers. MiXCR, run by TCRdb on the multiplex PCR reads, gives a single entry per CDR3 protein. This table holds about 500,000 distinct CDR3 sequences, about 46% found once. CDR1 LNHDA and CDR2 SQIVND come from the germline V gene (reference sequence). The V gene end was trimmed by 8 bases and the J gene end by 2 bases; junction bases not matched to a gene: 8. The CDR3 consists of 14 residues. Study conclusions and caveats: Stable hyperthyroidism was separated from ophthalmopathy by a model based on 13 V-J features. Ophthalmopathy was model-predicted a median about six months pre-onset.

Sequenced sample: peripheral blood or thyroid tissue (not recorded which). The chain employs TRBV19 and TRBJ2-7; 8 bases are a match to TRBD1. This TCR came from an adult woman with Graves' disease, either hyperthyroidism or ophthalmopathy (not recorded which). The CDR3 reads CASRGTGLTYEQYF. The DNA of the CDR3 is TGTGCCAGTCGGGGGACAGGCTTGACCTACGAGCAGTACTTC.